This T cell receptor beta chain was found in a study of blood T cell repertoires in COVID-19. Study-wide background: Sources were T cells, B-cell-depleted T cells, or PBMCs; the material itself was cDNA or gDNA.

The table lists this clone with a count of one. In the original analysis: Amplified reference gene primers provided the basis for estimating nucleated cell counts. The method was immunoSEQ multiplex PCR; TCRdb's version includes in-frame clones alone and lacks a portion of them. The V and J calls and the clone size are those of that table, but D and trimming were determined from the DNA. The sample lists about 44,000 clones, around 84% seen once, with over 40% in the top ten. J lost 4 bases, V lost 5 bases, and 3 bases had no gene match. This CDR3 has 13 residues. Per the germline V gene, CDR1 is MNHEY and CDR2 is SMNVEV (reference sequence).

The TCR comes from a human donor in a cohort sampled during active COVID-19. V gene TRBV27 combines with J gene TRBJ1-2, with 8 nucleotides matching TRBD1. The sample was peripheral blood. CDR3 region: CASSTGGIYGYTF. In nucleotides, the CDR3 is TGTGCCAGCAGTACAGGGGGGATCTATGGCTACACCTTC.